These 20 T cell receptor beta chains came from one sample sequenced in a study of blood T cell repertoires in COVID-19. Profiling relied on immunoSEQ multiplex PCR, and the TCRdb table lists in-frame clones only, not all of them. The top ten clones hold under 3.5% of a sample with about 270,000 clones, roughly 85% of them seen once. Sequences were obtained from peripheral blood. All receptors come from a woman between 18 and 30 years old with acute or convalescent COVID-19.

This rearrangement joins TRBV4-2 to TRBJ1-6, with 12 bases lining up with TRBD1. The CDR3 sequence is 19 residues long. The V and J ends lost 0 bases and 7 bases, in that order; junction bases with no gene match: 10. The germline V gene has CDR1 LGHNA and CDR2 YNFKEQ. The CDR3 reads CASSQDRRDRGLRNSPLHF. In nucleotides, the CDR3 is TGTGCCAGCAGCCAAGATCGAAGGGACAGGGGGCTAAGGAATTCACCCCTCCACTTT.

This clone was picked up one time. V is TRBV7-9 and J is TRBJ2-7, with 7 positions matching TRBD1. Germline assignment: CDR1 SEHNR and CDR2 FQNEAQ (reference sequence). The length of the CDR3 is 15 residues. The junction had 17 bases not matched to a gene; V was cut back by 4 bases and J by 11 bases. CDR3 protein: CASSSETSGTAPEYF. CDR3 DNA: TGTGCCAGCAGCTCCGAAACCTCCGGGACAGCGCCCGAGTACTTC.

The V call is TRBV20-1, the J call TRBJ1-2; D perhaps matches TRBD1 (5 bases). Trimming shortened V by 3 bases and J by 5 bases, and 19 bases separated the two germline ends. Germline values: CDR1 DFQATT, CDR2 SNEGSKA (reference sequence). CDR3 length equals 15 residues. The CDR3 protein is CSASGGGEISYGYTF. The CDR3 nucleotides are TGCAGTGCTAGTGGGGGAGGGGAAATCAGTTATGGCTACACCTTC.

This chain joins TRBV19 and TRBJ1-2; 10 bases fit TRBD1. The CDR3 has 17 residues. Per germline, CDR1 LNHDA and CDR2 SQIVND (reference sequence). V dropped 7 bases and J dropped 6; count of bases not matched to a gene: 17. The CDR3 nucleotides are TGTGCCAGTACGTTTACAGGACAGGGGGTACTAGGAAATGGCTACACCTTC. This encodes CASTFTGQGVLGNGYTF. Supplemented by reference TRBV19 and TRBJ1-2, the full variable domain reads DGGITQSPKYLFRKEGQNVTLSCEQNLNHDAMYWYRQDPGQGLRLIYYSQIVNDFQKGDIAEGYSVSREKKESFPLTVTSAQKNPTAFYLCASTFTGQGVLGNGYTFGSGTRLTVV.

The chain recombines TRBV28 with TRBJ1-5; TRBD1 is a possible D gene (6 bases). Trimming pared 5 bases from V and 2 bases from J, leaving 13 bases between. The CDR3 consists of 15 residues. Germline CDR1 MDHEN, CDR2 SYDVKM. The chain's CDR3 is CASSPGDLGNQPQHF. The DNA for the CDR3 is TGTGCCAGCAGTCCAGGGGATTTAGGCAATCAGCCCCAGCATTTT.

This clone was observed a handful of times. The gene calls are TRBV6-5 and TRBJ2-7, with 9 bases fitting TRBD2. The CDR3 spans 13 residues. CDR1 and CDR2 from the germline V gene are MNHEY and SVGAGI. J lost 6 bases, V lost 9 bases, and 9 bases had no gene match. The CDR3 sequence: CASYLAGEGEQYF. CDR3 DNA sequence: TGTGCCAGTTATTTAGCGGGAGAAGGCGAGCAGTACTTC.

The V call is TRBV25-1, the J call TRBJ1-1, with no clear D. The CDR3 length is 12 residues. Between the trimmed V and J ends, which lost 4 bases and 1 base, there was a span of 4 bases. Germline V gene data show CDR1 as MGHDK and CDR2 as SYGVNS. CDR3 in amino acids: CASSGPNTEAFF. The CDR3 coding sequence is TGTGCCAGCAGTGGGCCGAACACTGAAGCTTTCTTT.

In DNA form, the CDR3 reads TGTGCCAGCTCTCGCCGGACAGGGGTTCGCATTCAGTACTTC. This encodes CASSRRTGVRIQYF. The chain couples TRBV5-6 to TRBJ2-4; TRBD1 matches at 9 bases. From germline, CDR1 is SGHDT and CDR2 YYEEEE. J was trimmed by 9 bases and V by 7 bases; bases with no gene match: 11. This CDR3 region has 14 residues.

The V call is TRBV9, the J call TRBJ1-1; 9 nucleotides match TRBD1. This CDR3 is 17 amino acids long. V was clipped by 3 bases and J by 1 base; unmatched bases: 10. The germline gives CDR1 SGDLS, CDR2 YYNGEE. The CDR3 sequence is CASSDPVGQGWNTEAFF. CDR3 sequence (DNA): TGTGCCAGCAGCGACCCAGTGGGACAGGGCTGGAACACTGAAGCTTTCTTT.

The genes are TRBV7-2 and TRBJ1-6; D not certain. Trimming removed 1 base from V and 9 bases from J, with 10 bases in between. Germline CDR1 and CDR2: SGHTA and FQGNSA. The CDR3 is made up of 14 amino acids. The CDR3 DNA reads as TGTGCCAGCAGCTTAGGGGCGACGACTTCACCCCTCCACTTT. Protein: CASSLGATTSPLHF.

This chain joins TRBV6-2 or TRBV6-3 and TRBJ2-1; 10 bases line up with TRBD2. V lost 6 bases, J lost 0 bases, and 11 bases stayed unmatched. Germline V gene data show CDR1 as MNHEY and CDR2 as SVGEGT. The CDR3 consists of 18 residues. CDR3 loop: CASSPTGLAISSYNEQFF. Here the CDR3 DNA reads TGTGCCAGCAGCCCGACGGGACTAGCGATTAGCTCCTACAATGAGCAGTTCTTC.

V and J are TRBV6-5 and TRBJ2-7, with 10 positions matching TRBD2. CDR3 size: 15 residues. The trim removed 5 bases at V and 3 bases at J, leaving 7 bases unmatched. Germline V lookup: CDR1 MNHEY, CDR2 SVGAGI. As DNA, the CDR3 is TGTGCCAGCAGTCCAACTAGCGGGATTTTCTACGAGCAGTACTTC. It specifies CASSPTSGIFYEQYF.

The rearrangement uses TRBV2 and TRBJ2-1; TRBD1 might be the D (5 bases). V lost 5 bases and J lost 1, with 12 bases in between. CDR1 is SNHLY, CDR2 FYNNEI, per germline. The CDR3 is 15 residues long. In DNA form, the CDR3 reads TGTGCCAGCAGTCGGATCAGGGATTCCTACAATGAGCAGTTCTTC. It codes for CASSRIRDSYNEQFF.

The rearrangement joins TRBV30 to TRBJ2-7, with TRBD2 identical over 16 bases. Trimming cost V 2 bases and J 4 bases; bases outside gene matches: 5. The CDR3 length is 16 residues. The germline V gene has CDR1 GTSNPN and CDR2 SVGIG (reference sequence). CDR3 sequence (DNA): TGTGCCTGGAGTATCGGGACTAGCGGGAGGGTGTACGAGCAGTACTTC. Protein sequence: CAWSIGTSGRVYEQYF.

The sample holds many counts of this clone. The chain carries TRBV6-5 and TRBJ1-2, with D unresolved. Germline loops: CDR1 MNHEY, CDR2 SVGAGI. The ends were cut back, 7 bases at V and 5 bases at J, with 11 bases in the middle. The CDR3 spans 12 residues. For the CDR3, the DNA is TGTGCCAGCATGCAGGCCACATATGGCTACACCTTC. This translates into CASMQATYGYTF.

The chain employs TRBV5-1 and TRBJ1-3; 10 positions agree with TRBD1. The V segment lost 5 bases and the J segment 4 bases; nucleotides outside the gene matches: 3. The CDR3 loop spans 14 amino acids. Germline V gene sequence: CDR1 SGHRS, CDR2 YFSETQ. CDR3 sequence: CASSSTGGGNTIYF. The CDR3 DNA follows: TGCGCCAGCAGTTCGACAGGGGGCGGAAACACCATATATTTT.

In its sample, this clone was seen a few times. The rearrangement uses TRBV5-1 and TRBJ2-5; 12 bases are a match to TRBD2. Germline values: CDR1 SGHRS, CDR2 YFSETQ. J lost 13 bases, V lost 4 bases, and 11 bases had no gene match. CDR3 length: 14 residues. The CDR3 spells CASSPTSGRPTGYF. CDR3 DNA: TGCGCCAGCAGCCCTACTAGCGGGAGGCCTACCGGGTACTTC.

The V and J genes are TRBV11-2 and TRBJ1-2, with TRBD1 identical over 8 bases. V gave up 4 bases and J gave up 1 base; unmatched junction bases: 5. The CDR3 extends over 15 amino acids. Germline CDR1 and CDR2: SGHAT and FQNNGV. The CDR3 region has the DNA TGTGCCAGCAGCTCGGGACAGGACATTAACTATGGCTACACCTTC. Translating gives CASSSGQDINYGYTF.

The chain has TRBV5-1 and TRBJ2-1; no reliable D call. V lost 0 bases and J 5 bases, leaving 9 bases between the germline ends. The germline CDR1 and CDR2 sequences are SGHRS and YFSETQ. This CDR3 region has 14 residues. The CDR3 bases are TGCGCCAGCAGCTTGGAGCCGCCAAACAATGAGCAGTTCTTC. Amino acids: CASSLEPPNNEQFF. Variable domain in full (rest from reference TRBV5-1 and TRBJ2-1): KAGVTQTPRYLIKTRGQQVTLSCSPISGHRSVSWYQQTPGQGLQFLFEYFSETQRNKGNFPGRFSGRQFSNSRSEMNVSTLELGDSALYLCASSLEPPNNEQFFGPGTRLTVL.

The chain has TRBV4-3 and TRBJ2-2; no clear D gene. This CDR3 has 13 amino acids. Germline CDR1 is LGHNA and CDR2 is YSLEER. Trimming removed 0 bases from V and 7 bases from J, with 6 bases in between. The CDR3 DNA is TGCGCCAGCAGCCAAGATTTCATCGGGGAGCTGTTTTTT. Translated, it gives CASSQDFIGELFF.